The sequence of this TCR beta chain was determined in a study of T cell responses to AZD1222 COVID-19 vaccine. General study findings and limits: Only a handful of people who got AZD1222 tested seropositive at baseline.

A note on this clone: Antigen: not known.

The germline V gene encodes CDR1 LGHDT and CDR2 YNNKEL (reference sequence). The CDR3 has 16 amino acids. The V gene end was trimmed by 2 bases and the J gene end by 1 base; junction bases not matched to a gene: 7. TCRdb keeps only in-frame clones here, not all; method: immunoSEQ multiplex PCR. The table lists approximately 150,000 clones, roughly 92% of them singletons. The sample in question was peripheral blood, obtained on day 0 of AZD1222 vaccination. The source of this sequence is an adult in good health. V and J are TRBV3-1 (or the pseudogene TRBV3-2) and TRBJ2-5; the match to TRBD1 covers 7 bases. Here the CDR3 reads CASSQRTGVAQETQYF. The CDR3, as DNA: TGTGCCAGCAGCCAACGTACAGGGGTTGCCCAAGAGACCCAGTACTTC.